The source of this T cell receptor (beta chain) is a study of CD8 T cells in ankylosing spondylitis. TCRdb passed the 5' RACE reads through MiXCR, listing each CDR3 protein once. Here the sample spans around 88,000 distinct CDR3 sequences, about 9.1% being singletons. This clonotype was recorded many times. Its antigen is undetermined. Points from the study as a whole: Earlier work had already found some motif variants in reactive arthritis synovial fluid and blood. Disease-associated clonotypes exhibited CD8+ identity and were relatively infrequent in peripheral blood.

The V gene lost 0 bases and the J gene lost 1 base, with 12 bases spanning the gap. Germline-derived CDR1 and CDR2 are SGHKS and YYEKEE (reference sequence). CDR3 length equals 16 residues. This receptor was taken from a male donor with ankylosing spondylitis or in good health (not recorded which). The V call is TRBV5-5, the J call TRBJ2-3; D might be TRBD1 (6 bases). Sample: blood, either unsorted or a sorted T cell fraction (not recorded which). The CDR3 DNA reads as TGTGCCAGCAGCTTGGACAGGGTAGGGCGCACAGATACGCAGTATTTT. As protein: CASSLDRVGRTDTQYF.